This T cell receptor beta chain stems from a study of cytomegalovirus exposure and HLA in healthy donors. Across the whole study: There were more than 350 genotyped donors. Of these, about 86% fell in the genetic ancestry cluster associated with self-reported Caucasian donors.

The study's findings and limits: In an earlier analysis, in roughly 600 donors, most V segments appeared productive either ~87% or ~30% of the time.

PCR employed 60 Vbeta and 13 Jbeta primers. Repertoires were generated with immunoSEQ multiplex PCR, while TCRdb's copy carries only in-frame clones and drops some. The data include 45,000 to 60,000 clones; the top ten clones carry about a sixth. Regarding this clone: Its cognate antigen is unknown.

Sequenced sample: PBMCs. This receptor was identified in a male donor in good health and CMV-seronegative.

CDR3 loop: CASSKGLAGGASTDTQYF. CDR3 DNA sequence: TGTGCCAGCAGCAAAGGACTAGCGGGGGGCGCTAGCACAGATACGCAGTATTTT. The V and J genes are TRBV9 and TRBJ2-3; 14 nucleotides match TRBD2. Trimming removed 4 bases from V and 0 bases from J; junction bases left unmatched: 7. Germline V lookup: CDR1 SGDLS, CDR2 YYNGEE. The CDR3 has 18 amino acids.